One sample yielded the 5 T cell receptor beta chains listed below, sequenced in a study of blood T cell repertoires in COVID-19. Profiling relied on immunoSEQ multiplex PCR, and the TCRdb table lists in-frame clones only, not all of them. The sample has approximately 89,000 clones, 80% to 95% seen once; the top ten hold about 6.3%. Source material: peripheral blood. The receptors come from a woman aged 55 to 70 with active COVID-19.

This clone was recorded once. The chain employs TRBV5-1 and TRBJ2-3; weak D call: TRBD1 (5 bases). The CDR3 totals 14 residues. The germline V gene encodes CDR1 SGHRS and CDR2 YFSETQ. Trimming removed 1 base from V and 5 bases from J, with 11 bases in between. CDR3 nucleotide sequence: TGCGCCAGCAGCTTGACAGGCCGAGGAGATACGCAGTATTTT. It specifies CASSLTGRGDTQYF.

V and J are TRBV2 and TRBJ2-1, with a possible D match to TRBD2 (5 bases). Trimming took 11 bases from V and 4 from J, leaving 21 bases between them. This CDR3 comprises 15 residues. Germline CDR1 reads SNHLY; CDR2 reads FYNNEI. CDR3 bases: TGTGCCCCCCCCGATAGCGCGAGTGTGTACAATGAGCAGTTCTTC. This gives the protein CAPPDSASVYNEQFF.

CDR3 amino acids: CASSYRQYTEAFF. CDR3 nucleotides: TGTGCCAGCAGTTACAGACAGTACACTGAAGCTTTCTTT. This chain uses TRBV6-2 or TRBV6-3 with TRBJ1-1; TRBD1 might be the D (5 bases). V lost 2 bases and J 3 bases, leaving 7 bases between the germline ends. The CDR3 has 13 amino acids. Germline-derived CDR1 and CDR2 are MNHEY and SVGEGT.

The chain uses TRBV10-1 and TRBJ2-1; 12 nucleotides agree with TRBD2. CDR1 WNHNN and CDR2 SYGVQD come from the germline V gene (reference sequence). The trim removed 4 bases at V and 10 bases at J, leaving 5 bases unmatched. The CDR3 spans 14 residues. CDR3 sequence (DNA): TGCGCCAGCAGTGCTAACGGACTAGCGGGAGAGCAGTTCTTC. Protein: CASSANGLAGEQFF.

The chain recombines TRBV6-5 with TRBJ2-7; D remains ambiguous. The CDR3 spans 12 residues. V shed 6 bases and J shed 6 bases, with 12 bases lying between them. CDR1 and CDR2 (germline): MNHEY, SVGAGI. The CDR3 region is CASSSSRGEQYF. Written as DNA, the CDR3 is TGTGCCAGCAGCAGCTCTAGAGGCGAGCAGTACTTC.